This T cell receptor beta chain is from a study of blood T cell repertoires in COVID-19. Across the whole study: T cells, B-cell-depleted T cells, or PBMCs provided the cDNA or gDNA that served as material.

The germline V gene has CDR1 GTSNPN and CDR2 SVGIG (reference sequence). With 5 bases clipped from V and 4 bases from J, the junction kept 6 bases outside the gene matches. CDR3 size: 13 residues. The repertoire was sequenced with immunoSEQ multiplex PCR; TCRdb's copy has only in-frame clones and lacks some. The table lists tens of thousands of clones, 70% to 85% of them singletons, with 28% in the top ten. This receptor was identified in a man aged 70-80 years with acute or convalescent COVID-19. The chain combines TRBV30 with TRBJ1-2; 8 bases are shared with TRBD1. Sequencing used peripheral blood. The DNA of the CDR3 is TGTGCCTGGGACAGGGACAGGACCTATGGCTACACCTTC. Its translation: CAWDRDRTYGYTF.